One TCR beta chain is described in this entry. This specimen belongs to a study of blood T cell repertoires in COVID-19. Study overall: The samples span acute and convalescent COVID-19 from the United States, Italy and Spain. The cDNA or gDNA used as material had been derived from T cells, B-cell-depleted T cells, or PBMCs.

This CDR3 contains 15 residues. The ends lost 4 bases at V and 1 base at J; junction bases unmatched: 5. The germline V gene has CDR1 MNHNY and CDR2 SVGAGI (reference sequence). In the original workflow: It was from reference gene primer amplification that nucleated cell counts were estimated. Profiling relied on immunoSEQ multiplex PCR, and the TCRdb table lists in-frame clones only, not all of them. D and trimming were read from the DNA, whereas the V and J calls and clone size are those reported in that table. The repertoire has about 100,000 clones, approximately 90% of them found once; the top ten carry 2% to 2.5%.

The sequence derives from a man aged 50-60 years with active COVID-19. Specimen: peripheral blood. This chain connects TRBV6-6 to TRBJ2-3, with 7 bases that match TRBD2. CDR3 sequence (DNA): TGTGCCAGCAGTTGGGAGGGGTTGCGCACAGATACGCAGTATTTT. This sequence encodes CASSWEGLRTDTQYF.